The next 26 T cell receptor beta chains were all read from a single sample in a study of blood T cell repertoires in COVID-19. Data came from immunoSEQ multiplex PCR; TCRdb stores just in-frame clones and leaves some out. The repertoire holds more than 250,000 clones, with around 88% as singletons. Sequencing input: peripheral blood. The receptors were gathered from a woman aged 30 to 39 who had recovered from COVID-19.

The gene calls are TRBV6-6 and TRBJ1-1; possibly TRBD1 for D (5 bases). This CDR3 is built from 14 residues. CDR1 is MNHNY, CDR2 SVGAGI, per germline (reference sequence). Between the trimmed V and J ends, which lost 0 bases and 2 bases, there was a span of 7 bases. The CDR3 DNA follows: TGTGCCAGCAGTTACTCGACAGTAAACACTGAAGCTTTCTTT. It codes for CASSYSTVNTEAFF.

This clone was observed once. This chain connects TRBV4-1 to TRBJ2-7, with 9 bases fitting TRBD2. Germline lookup yields CDR1 MGHRA and CDR2 YSYEKL. V shed 1 base, J shed 4 bases, and the junction held 8 bases outside the gene matches. This CDR3 spans 16 amino acids. CDR3 loop: CASSQVRAGGPYEQYF. The CDR3 coding sequence is TGCGCCAGCAGCCAAGTCAGGGCGGGGGGGCCTTACGAGCAGTACTTC.

The chain is built from TRBV6-2 or TRBV6-3 and TRBJ2-2; TRBD2 aligns across 7 bases. From germline, CDR1 is MNHEY and CDR2 SVGEGT. The trim removed 4 bases at V and 7 bases at J, leaving 9 bases unmatched. The CDR3 is 15 amino acids. Here the CDR3 reads CASSSGLVEVGELFF. The CDR3 nucleotides are TGTGCCAGCAGTTCCGGACTAGTGGAGGTCGGGGAGCTGTTTTTT.

This chain links TRBV2 with TRBJ1-2; possibly TRBD1 for D (6 bases). The CDR3 is 14 residues long. CDR1 SNHLY and CDR2 FYNNEI come from the germline V gene. Trimming shortened V by 5 bases and J by 4 bases, and 14 bases separated the two germline ends. The CDR3 sequence: CASSPHRDTYGYTF. The CDR3 DNA reads as TGTGCCAGCAGTCCGCACCGGGACACCTATGGCTACACCTTC.

The CDR3 sequence is CASSQDRDTDTQYF. The CDR3 DNA reads as TGCGCCAGCAGCCAAGACAGGGACACAGATACGCAGTATTTT. V and J are TRBV4-3 and TRBJ2-3, with D possibly being TRBD1 (5 bases). This CDR3 comprises 14 residues. CDR1 and CDR2 from the germline V gene are LGHNA and YSLEER. The germline V and J ends were trimmed by 0 bases and 2 bases, with 6 bases remaining between them.

The rearrangement joins TRBV6-5 to TRBJ1-4; TRBD1 matches 7 bases. After removal of 6 bases from V and 8 bases from J, the junction contained 6 bases not matched to a gene. The CDR3 length is 13 residues. In germline, CDR1 is MNHEY, CDR2 SVGAGI. CDR3 sequence: CASRRDRSEKLFF. The CDR3 DNA follows: TGTGCCAGCAGGAGGGACAGATCCGAAAAACTGTTTTTT.

The chain carries TRBV7-3 and TRBJ1-1; D ambiguous. V shed 4 bases and J shed 4 bases, with 13 bases lying between them. The length of the CDR3 is 14 residues. CDR1 is SGHTA and CDR2 is FQGTGA in the germline V gene. The CDR3 protein is CASSSSGSGTEAFF. CDR3 coding DNA: TGTGCCAGCAGCTCCAGCGGCTCTGGCACTGAAGCTTTCTTT.

This sequence joins TRBV4-1 and TRBJ2-7; 8 bases agree with TRBD1. This CDR3 spans 16 amino acids. Germline V gene lookup returns CDR1 MGHRA and CDR2 YSYEKL. V was pared by 3 bases and J by 0 bases, with 7 bases of the junction left unmatched. CDR3 coding DNA: TGCGCCAGCAGCCATCCGGGACAGGTATCCTCCTACGAGCAGTACTTC. Translating it yields CASSHPGQVSSYEQYF.

V is TRBV19 and J is TRBJ2-4, with 9 nucleotides matching TRBD1. Germline CDR1 LNHDA, CDR2 SQIVND (reference sequence). J gave up 0 bases and V 3 bases, and 6 bases lay outside the gene matches. The CDR3 spans 17 residues. The CDR3 is CASSMGQGILAKNIQYF. CDR3 bases: TGTGCCAGTAGTATGGGACAGGGAATTTTAGCCAAAAACATTCAGTACTTC. Full variable domain (rest looked up from reference TRBV19 and TRBJ2-4): DGGITQSPKYLFRKEGQNVTLSCEQNLNHDAMYWYRQDPGQGLRLIYYSQIVNDFQKGDIAEGYSVSREKKESFPLTVTSAQKNPTAFYLCASSMGQGILAKNIQYFGAGTRLSVL.

This clone has more than one count but fewer than ten. Other DNA sequences in this specimen translate into the identical CDR3. The V gene is TRBV10-3, the J gene TRBJ1-5; 7 nucleotides align to TRBD1. Germline assignment: CDR1 ENHRY and CDR2 SYGVKD. The CDR3 runs 15 residues. V was pared by 10 bases and J by 0 bases, with 9 bases of the junction left unmatched. The CDR3 DNA follows: TGTGCCAGCAGACAGGGTCCGGATAGCAATCAGCCCCAGCATTTT. Translated: CASRQGPDSNQPQHF.

CDR3 sequence (DNA): TGTGCCACCAGTGACACCAAAGACATCACCGGGGAGCTGTTTTTT. Residues: CATSDTKDITGELFF. The V and J genes are TRBV24-1 and TRBJ2-2; D unresolved. The germline V gene has CDR1 KGHDR and CDR2 SFDVKD. Between the trimmed V and J ends, which lost 4 bases and 4 bases, there was a span of 12 bases. The CDR3 is 15 amino acids.

V and J are TRBV3-1 (or the pseudogene TRBV3-2) and TRBJ2-5, with D perhaps matching TRBD1 (7 bases). This CDR3 has 15 amino acids. CDR1 and CDR2 from the germline V gene are LGHDT and YNNKEL (reference sequence). The ends were cut back, 2 bases at V and 7 bases at J, with 17 bases in the middle. DNA of the CDR3: TGTGCCAGCAGCCAATCAGACAGGGACGGGGGGACCCAGTACTTC. Translation: CASSQSDRDGGTQYF.

The chain recombines TRBV27 with TRBJ1-3, with 10 bases aligning to TRBD1. Germline CDR1 and CDR2: MNHEY and SMNVEV (reference sequence). V was pared by 5 bases and J by 3 bases, with 4 bases of the junction left unmatched. The CDR3 is 15 residues long. CDR3 sequence: CASSEGTGVGNTIYF. In DNA form, the CDR3 reads TGTGCCAGCAGTGAAGGGACAGGGGTTGGAAACACCATATATTTT.

In this sample, this clone turned up once. The rearrangement joins TRBV7-8 to TRBJ1-2; 9 nucleotides align to TRBD1. The CDR3 length is 17 residues. Germline assignment: CDR1 SGHVS and CDR2 FQNEAQ. The J segment lost 7 bases and the V segment lost 2 bases, leaving 14 bases of the junction unmatched. The CDR3 reads CASSLRGQGFAYSGYTF. CDR3 in DNA: TGTGCCAGCAGCTTACGGGGACAGGGTTTCGCCTATAGTGGCTACACCTTC.

This chain uses TRBV11-2 with TRBJ2-1; a weak D match, TRBD1 (5 bases). The germline V gene has CDR1 SGHAT and CDR2 FQNNGV. V lost 1 base and J lost 9, with 16 bases in between. The CDR3 totals 15 residues. In DNA form, the CDR3 reads TGTGCCAGCAGCTTAGGACAGCTTCTGGGCGGTGAGCAGTTCTTC. Translation: CASSLGQLLGGEQFF.

A single count supports this clone. The V call is TRBV21-1, the J call TRBJ2-2; the table calls TRBD1, which could not be checked here. TRBV21-1 is marked as a pseudogene. CDR3 size: 18 residues. The CDR3 spells CASSTNGQGARSTGELFF. Here the CDR3 DNA reads TGTGCCAGCAGCACGAACGGGCAGGGGGCGCGCAGCACCGGGGAGCTGTTTTTT.

The chain carries TRBV19 and TRBJ1-4; 7 bases match TRBD1. V gave up 5 bases and J gave up 4 bases; unmatched junction bases: 13. Per germline, CDR1 LNHDA and CDR2 SQIVND (reference sequence). This CDR3 has 17 residues. The CDR3 sequence: CASSLVSGGDYNEKLFF. For the CDR3, the DNA is TGTGCCAGTAGTCTCGTCTCAGGGGGAGACTATAATGAAAAACTGTTTTTT. Filled out from reference TRBV19 and TRBJ1-4, the complete variable domain reads DGGITQSPKYLFRKEGQNVTLSCEQNLNHDAMYWYRQDPGQGLRLIYYSQIVNDFQKGDIAEGYSVSREKKESFPLTVTSAQKNPTAFYLCASSLVSGGDYNEKLFFGSGTQLSVL.

This chain links TRBV5-8 with TRBJ2-1, with TRBD1 matching 9 bases. CDR3 length equals 15 residues. Germline trimming cut 4 bases from V and 7 bases from J; bases unmatched to any gene: 9. The germline V gene encodes CDR1 SGHTS and CDR2 YDEGEE. The CDR3 nucleotides read TGTGCCAGCAGCCCCGGACAGGGGTCTGGGAATGAGCAGTTCTTC. It translates to CASSPGQGSGNEQFF.

The J gene is TRBJ2-5, the V gene TRBV5-1, with 8 bases lining up with TRBD2. V trimming: 4 bases; J trimming: 3 bases; junction bases outside the gene matches: 14. The CDR3 is 17 residues long. Germline CDR1 is SGHRS and CDR2 is YFSETQ. CDR3 coding DNA: TGCGCCAGCAGCCTAACCCCCGGGGGGGCAGGAGAAGAGACCCAGTACTTC. Translating it yields CASSLTPGGAGEETQYF.

This chain links TRBV19 with TRBJ2-2, with 8 bases lining up with TRBD2. With V trimmed by 6 bases and J by 4 bases, 1 base remained unmatched. CDR1 and CDR2 from the germline V gene are LNHDA and SQIVND (reference sequence). The CDR3 is 13 residues long. Here the CDR3 reads CASRLAGTGELFF. The CDR3 bases are TGTGCCAGTAGGCTAGCGGGCACCGGGGAGCTGTTTTTT.

The J gene is TRBJ1-4, the V gene TRBV5-1, with 9 bases that match TRBD1. V lost 6 bases and J lost 1; bases outside the gene matches: 7. Germline-derived CDR1 and CDR2 are SGHRS and YFSETQ. The CDR3 extends over 16 amino acids. CDR3 in amino acids: CASNRGHGGTNEKLFF. The DNA for the CDR3 is TGCGCCAGCAACAGGGGGCACGGAGGAACTAATGAAAAACTGTTTTTT. The variable domain in full, completed from reference TRBV5-1 and TRBJ1-4, reads KAGVTQTPRYLIKTRGQQVTLSCSPISGHRSVSWYQQTPGQGLQFLFEYFSETQRNKGNFPGRFSGRQFSNSRSEMNVSTLELGDSALYLCASNRGHGGTNEKLFFGSGTQLSVL.

In its sample, this clone was seen once. V usage is TRBV6-2 or TRBV6-3 and J usage is TRBJ2-7, with 13 bases identical to TRBD2. V was clipped by 2 bases and J by 4 bases; unmatched bases: 8. The CDR3 extends over 17 amino acids. Germline lookup yields CDR1 MNHEY and CDR2 SVGEGT. The CDR3, as DNA: TGTGCCAGCAGTTACACAAGACTAGCGGGAGGTAATTACGAGCAGTACTTC. Its translation: CASSYTRLAGGNYEQYF.

The rearrangement links TRBV28 to TRBJ2-2, with D possibly matching TRBD2 (5 bases). This CDR3 contains 16 residues. The germline gives CDR1 MDHEN, CDR2 SYDVKM. The ends were cut back, 1 base at V and 5 bases at J, with 14 bases in the middle. The CDR3 DNA is TGTGCCAGCAGTTTATTCCCAGCGGAGAGGACCGGGGAGCTGTTTTTT. Its protein is CASSLFPAERTGELFF.

The gene calls are TRBV29-1 and TRBJ2-5, with TRBD2 matching over 10 bases. The CDR3 contains 13 residues. J gave up 5 bases and V 4 bases, and 4 bases lay outside the gene matches. Germline assignment: CDR1 SQVTM and CDR2 ANQGSEA. The CDR3 spells CSVASGSRETQYF. Here the CDR3 DNA reads TGCAGCGTTGCTAGCGGGAGCAGGGAGACCCAGTACTTC. Full variable domain (missing parts from reference TRBV29-1 and TRBJ2-5): SAVISQKPSRDICQRGTSLTIQCQVDSQVTMMFWYRQQPGQSLTLIATANQGSEATYESGFVIDKFPISRPNLTFSTLTVSNMSPEDSSIYLCSVASGSRETQYFGPGTRLLVL.

This chain uses TRBV27 with TRBJ2-5; a possible D gene is TRBD2 (7 bases). In germline, CDR1 is MNHEY, CDR2 SMNVEV (reference sequence). With 1 base removed from V and 9 bases from J, the gap between germline ends came to 12 bases. The CDR3 has 13 residues. The CDR3: CASSLWGGLAQYF. The CDR3 DNA sequence: TGTGCCAGCAGTTTATGGGGGGGGCTGGCCCAGTACTTC.

This clone has a single count. This chain connects TRBV5-1 to TRBJ2-2; TRBD2 matches 8 bases. The CDR3 has 14 amino acids. Trimming at V came to 1 base and at J to 7 bases, leaving 3 bases not matched to a gene. The germline V gene has CDR1 SGHRS and CDR2 YFSETQ. CDR3 sequence: CASSLTGTSGELFF. Here the CDR3 DNA reads TGCGCCAGCAGCTTGACCGGGACTAGCGGGGAGCTGTTTTTT.